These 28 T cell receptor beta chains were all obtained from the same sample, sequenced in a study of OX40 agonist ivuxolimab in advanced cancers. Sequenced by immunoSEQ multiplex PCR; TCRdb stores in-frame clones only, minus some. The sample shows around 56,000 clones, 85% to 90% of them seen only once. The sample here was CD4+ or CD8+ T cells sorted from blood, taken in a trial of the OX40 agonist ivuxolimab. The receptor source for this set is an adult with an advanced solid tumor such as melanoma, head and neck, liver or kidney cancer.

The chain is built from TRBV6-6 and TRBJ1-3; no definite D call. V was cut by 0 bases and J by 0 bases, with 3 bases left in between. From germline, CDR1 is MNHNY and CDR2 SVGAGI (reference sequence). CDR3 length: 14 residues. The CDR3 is CASSYSASGNTIYF. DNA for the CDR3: TGTGCCAGCAGTTACTCCGCCTCTGGAAACACCATATATTTT.

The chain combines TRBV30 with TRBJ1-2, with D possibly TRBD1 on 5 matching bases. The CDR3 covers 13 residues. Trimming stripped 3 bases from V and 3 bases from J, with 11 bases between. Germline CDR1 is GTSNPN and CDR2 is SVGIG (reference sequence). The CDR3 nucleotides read TGTGCCTGGAGCGCGGGGCGCCACTATGGCTACACCTTC. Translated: CAWSAGRHYGYTF.

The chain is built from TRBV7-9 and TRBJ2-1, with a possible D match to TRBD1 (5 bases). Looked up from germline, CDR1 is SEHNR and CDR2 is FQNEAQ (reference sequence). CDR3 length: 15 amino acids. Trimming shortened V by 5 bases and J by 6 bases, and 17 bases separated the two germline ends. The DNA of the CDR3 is TGTGCCAGCAGCCTAAGAGGACATTCGGGCAATGAGCAGTTCTTC. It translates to CASSLRGHSGNEQFF. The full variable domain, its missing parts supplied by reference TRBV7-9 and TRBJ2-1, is DTGVSQNPRHKITKRGQNVTFRCDPISEHNRLYWYRQTLGQGPEFLTYFQNEAQLEKSRLLSDRFSAERPKGSFSTLEIQRTEQGDSAMYLCASSLRGHSGNEQFFGPGTRLTVL.

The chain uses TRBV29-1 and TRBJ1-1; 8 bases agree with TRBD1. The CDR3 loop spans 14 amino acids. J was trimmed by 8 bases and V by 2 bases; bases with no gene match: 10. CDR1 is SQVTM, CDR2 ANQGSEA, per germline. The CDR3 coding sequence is TGCAGCGTTGAACCCTACAGGGGGTCGACCGAAGCTTTCTTT. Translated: CSVEPYRGSTEAFF.

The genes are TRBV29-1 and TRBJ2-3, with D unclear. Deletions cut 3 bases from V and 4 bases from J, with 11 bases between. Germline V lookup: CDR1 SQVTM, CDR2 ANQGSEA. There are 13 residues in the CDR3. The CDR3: CSVDSLGPDTQYF. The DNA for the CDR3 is TGCAGCGTTGATTCTTTAGGGCCAGATACGCAGTATTTT.

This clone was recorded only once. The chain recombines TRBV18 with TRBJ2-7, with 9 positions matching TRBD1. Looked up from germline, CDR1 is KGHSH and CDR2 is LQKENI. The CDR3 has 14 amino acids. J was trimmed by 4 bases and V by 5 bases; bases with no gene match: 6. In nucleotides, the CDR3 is TGTGCCAGCTCAAGGGACAGGGTGTCGTACGAGCAGTACTTC. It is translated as CASSRDRVSYEQYF. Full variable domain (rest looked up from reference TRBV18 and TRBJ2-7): NAGVMQNPRHLVRRRGQEARLRCSPMKGHSHVYWYRQLPEEGLKFMVYLQKENIIDESGMPKERFSAEFPKEGPSILRIQQVVRGDSAAYFCASSRDRVSYEQYFGPGTRLTVT.

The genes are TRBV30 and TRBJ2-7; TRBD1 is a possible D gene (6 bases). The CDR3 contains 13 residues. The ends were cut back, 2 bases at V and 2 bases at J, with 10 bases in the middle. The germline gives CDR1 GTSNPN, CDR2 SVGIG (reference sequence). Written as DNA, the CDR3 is TGTGCCTGGAGTAATACAGGGCCCTACGAGCAGTACTTC. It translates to CAWSNTGPYEQYF. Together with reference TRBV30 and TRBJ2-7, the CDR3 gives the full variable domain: SQTIHQWPATLVQPVGSPLSLECTVEGTSNPNLYWYRQAAGRGLQLLFYSVGIGQISSEVPQNLSASRPQDRQFILSSKKLLLSDSGFYLCAWSNTGPYEQYFGPGTRLTVT.

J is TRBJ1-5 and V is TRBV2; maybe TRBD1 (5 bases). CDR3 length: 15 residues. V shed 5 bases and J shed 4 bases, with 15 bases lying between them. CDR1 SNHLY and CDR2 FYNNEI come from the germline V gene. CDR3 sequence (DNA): TGTGCCAGCAGTTACCGGGGCAGGGAGAATCAGCCCCAGCATTTT. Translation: CASSYRGRENQPQHF.

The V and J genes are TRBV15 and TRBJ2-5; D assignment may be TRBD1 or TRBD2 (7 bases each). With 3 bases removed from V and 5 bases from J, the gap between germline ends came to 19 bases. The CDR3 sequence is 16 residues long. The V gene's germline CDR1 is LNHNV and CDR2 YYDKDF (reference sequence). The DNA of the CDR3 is TGTGCCACCAGCAGCTGGGGAGGGGGCAGCGGGGAGACCCAGTACTTC. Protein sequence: CATSSWGGGSGETQYF.

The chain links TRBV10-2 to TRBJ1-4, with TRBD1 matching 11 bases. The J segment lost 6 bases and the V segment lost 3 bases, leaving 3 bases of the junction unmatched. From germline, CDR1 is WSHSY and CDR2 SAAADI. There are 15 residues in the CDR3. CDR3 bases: TGCGCCAGCAGTGACCCGGGACAGGGGGATGAAAAACTGTTTTTT. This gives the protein CASSDPGQGDEKLFF.

This chain's CDR3 is CASSAGTSGLRIADTQYF. The CDR3 coding sequence is TGTGCCAGCAGCGCCGGGACTAGCGGCTTACGTATCGCAGATACGCAGTATTTT. This sequence joins TRBV7-3 and TRBJ2-3; 11 bases map to TRBD2. This CDR3 has 18 residues. V was pared by 5 bases and J by 4 bases, with 14 bases of the junction left unmatched. Germline CDR1 reads SGHTA; CDR2 reads FQGTGA.

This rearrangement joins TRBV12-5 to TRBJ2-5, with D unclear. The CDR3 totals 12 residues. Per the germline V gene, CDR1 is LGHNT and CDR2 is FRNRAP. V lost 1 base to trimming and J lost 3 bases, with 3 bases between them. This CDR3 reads CASGLEEETQYF. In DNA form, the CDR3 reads TGTGCTAGTGGTTTGGAGGAAGAGACCCAGTACTTC.

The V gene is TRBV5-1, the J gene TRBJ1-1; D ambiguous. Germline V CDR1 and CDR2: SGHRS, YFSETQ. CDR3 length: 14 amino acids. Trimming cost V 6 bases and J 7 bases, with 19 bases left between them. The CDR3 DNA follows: TGCGCCAGCAAGAGTGCTCCCGGGATGGGTGAAGCTTTCTTT. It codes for CASKSAPGMGEAFF.

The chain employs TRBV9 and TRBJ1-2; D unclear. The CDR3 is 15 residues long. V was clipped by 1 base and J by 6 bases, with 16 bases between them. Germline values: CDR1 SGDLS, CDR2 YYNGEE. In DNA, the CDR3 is TGTGCCAGCAGCGTACCCCCTCAAGGGTTCGATGGCTACACCTTC. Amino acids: CASSVPPQGFDGYTF.

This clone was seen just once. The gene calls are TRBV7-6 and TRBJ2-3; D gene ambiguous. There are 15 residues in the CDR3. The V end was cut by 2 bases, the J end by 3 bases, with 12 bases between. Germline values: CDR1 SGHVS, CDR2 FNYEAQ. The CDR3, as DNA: TGTGCCAGCAGCTTAAATGAATATCGGACAGATACGCAGTATTTT. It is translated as CASSLNEYRTDTQYF.

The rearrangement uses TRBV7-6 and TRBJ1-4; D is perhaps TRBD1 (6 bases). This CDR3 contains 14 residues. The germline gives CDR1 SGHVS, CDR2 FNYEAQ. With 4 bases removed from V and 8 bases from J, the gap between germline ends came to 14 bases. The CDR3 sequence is CASSSTGLGEKLFF. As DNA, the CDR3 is TGTGCCAGCAGCTCTACAGGGTTAGGGGAAAAACTGTTTTTT.

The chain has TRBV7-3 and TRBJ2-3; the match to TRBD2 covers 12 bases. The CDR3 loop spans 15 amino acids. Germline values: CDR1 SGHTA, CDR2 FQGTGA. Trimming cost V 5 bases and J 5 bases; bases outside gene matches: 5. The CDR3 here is CASSLRLAGEDTQYF. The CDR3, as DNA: TGTGCCAGCAGCCTCAGACTAGCGGGAGAAGATACGCAGTATTTT.

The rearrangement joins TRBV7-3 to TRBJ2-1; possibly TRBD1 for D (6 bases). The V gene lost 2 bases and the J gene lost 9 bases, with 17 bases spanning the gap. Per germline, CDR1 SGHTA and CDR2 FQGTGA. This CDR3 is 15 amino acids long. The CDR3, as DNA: TGTGCCAGCAGCTTAGGTTTGAGCAGGGGAGCTGAGCAGTTCTTC. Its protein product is CASSLGLSRGAEQFF.

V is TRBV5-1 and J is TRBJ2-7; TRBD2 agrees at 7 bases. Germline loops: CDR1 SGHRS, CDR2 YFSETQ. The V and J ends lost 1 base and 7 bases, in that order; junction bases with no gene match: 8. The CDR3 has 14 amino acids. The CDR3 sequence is CASSLLAGEGEQYF. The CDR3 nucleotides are TGCGCCAGCAGCTTGTTGGCGGGAGAGGGGGAGCAGTACTTC.

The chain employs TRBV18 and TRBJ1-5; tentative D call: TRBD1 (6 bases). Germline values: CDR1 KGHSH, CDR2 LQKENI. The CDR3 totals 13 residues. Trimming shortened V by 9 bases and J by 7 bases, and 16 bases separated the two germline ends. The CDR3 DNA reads TGTGCCAGTGAAGAGGGGGGAGGGCAGCCCCAGCATTTT. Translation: CASEEGGGQPQHF.

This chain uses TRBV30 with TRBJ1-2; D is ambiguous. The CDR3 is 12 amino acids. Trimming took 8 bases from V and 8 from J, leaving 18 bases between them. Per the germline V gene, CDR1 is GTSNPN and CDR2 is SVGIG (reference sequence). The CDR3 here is CALFFAPVGYTF. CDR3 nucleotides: TGTGCCCTCTTTTTTGCGCCGGTGGGCTACACCTTC.

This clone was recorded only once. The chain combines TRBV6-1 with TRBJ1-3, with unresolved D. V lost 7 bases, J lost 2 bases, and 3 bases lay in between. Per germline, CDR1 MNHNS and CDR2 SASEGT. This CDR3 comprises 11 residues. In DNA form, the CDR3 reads TGTGCCAGCAAGACTGGAAACACCATATATTTT. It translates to CASKTGNTIYF.

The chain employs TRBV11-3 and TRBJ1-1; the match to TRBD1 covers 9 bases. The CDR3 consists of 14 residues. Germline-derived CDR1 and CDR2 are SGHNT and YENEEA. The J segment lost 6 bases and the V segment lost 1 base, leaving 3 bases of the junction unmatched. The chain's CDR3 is CASSLGTGAPEAFF. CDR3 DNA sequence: TGTGCCAGCAGCTTAGGGACAGGGGCTCCTGAAGCTTTCTTT.

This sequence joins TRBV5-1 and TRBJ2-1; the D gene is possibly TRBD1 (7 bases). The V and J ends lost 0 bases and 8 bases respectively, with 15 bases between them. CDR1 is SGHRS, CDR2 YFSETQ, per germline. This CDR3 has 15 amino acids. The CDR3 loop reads CASSLGRQGGDEQFF. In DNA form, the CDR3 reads TGCGCCAGCAGCTTGGGACGGCAGGGGGGAGATGAGCAGTTCTTC.

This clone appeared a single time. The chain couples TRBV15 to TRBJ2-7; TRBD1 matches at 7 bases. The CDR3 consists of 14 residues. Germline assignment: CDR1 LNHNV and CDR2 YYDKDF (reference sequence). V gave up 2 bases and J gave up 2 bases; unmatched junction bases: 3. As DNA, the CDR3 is TGTGCCACCAGCAGACAGACAGGGCCCTACGAGCAGTACTTC. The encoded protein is CATSRQTGPYEQYF.

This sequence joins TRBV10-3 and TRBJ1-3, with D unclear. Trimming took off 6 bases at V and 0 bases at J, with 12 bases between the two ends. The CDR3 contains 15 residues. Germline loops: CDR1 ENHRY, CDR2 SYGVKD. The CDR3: CAIRSGRSSGNTIYF. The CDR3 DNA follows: TGTGCCATCAGGTCAGGACGGAGCTCTGGAAACACCATATATTTT.

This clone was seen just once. DNA for the CDR3: TGTGCCAGCAGTTACTCCGGACAGGGCGGTGGAAACACCATATATTTT. It is translated as CASSYSGQGGGNTIYF. The V call is TRBV6-5, the J call TRBJ1-3; 8 bases fit TRBD1. The germline V gene encodes CDR1 MNHEY and CDR2 SVGAGI. Trimming removed 0 bases from V and 3 bases from J; junction bases left unmatched: 4. The CDR3 is 16 amino acids.

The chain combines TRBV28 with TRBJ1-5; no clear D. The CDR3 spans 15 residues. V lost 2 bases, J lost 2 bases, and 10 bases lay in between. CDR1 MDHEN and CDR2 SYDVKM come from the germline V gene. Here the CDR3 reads CASSLPPGGNQPQHF. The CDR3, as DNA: TGTGCCAGCAGTTTACCCCCCGGCGGCAATCAGCCCCAGCATTTT.